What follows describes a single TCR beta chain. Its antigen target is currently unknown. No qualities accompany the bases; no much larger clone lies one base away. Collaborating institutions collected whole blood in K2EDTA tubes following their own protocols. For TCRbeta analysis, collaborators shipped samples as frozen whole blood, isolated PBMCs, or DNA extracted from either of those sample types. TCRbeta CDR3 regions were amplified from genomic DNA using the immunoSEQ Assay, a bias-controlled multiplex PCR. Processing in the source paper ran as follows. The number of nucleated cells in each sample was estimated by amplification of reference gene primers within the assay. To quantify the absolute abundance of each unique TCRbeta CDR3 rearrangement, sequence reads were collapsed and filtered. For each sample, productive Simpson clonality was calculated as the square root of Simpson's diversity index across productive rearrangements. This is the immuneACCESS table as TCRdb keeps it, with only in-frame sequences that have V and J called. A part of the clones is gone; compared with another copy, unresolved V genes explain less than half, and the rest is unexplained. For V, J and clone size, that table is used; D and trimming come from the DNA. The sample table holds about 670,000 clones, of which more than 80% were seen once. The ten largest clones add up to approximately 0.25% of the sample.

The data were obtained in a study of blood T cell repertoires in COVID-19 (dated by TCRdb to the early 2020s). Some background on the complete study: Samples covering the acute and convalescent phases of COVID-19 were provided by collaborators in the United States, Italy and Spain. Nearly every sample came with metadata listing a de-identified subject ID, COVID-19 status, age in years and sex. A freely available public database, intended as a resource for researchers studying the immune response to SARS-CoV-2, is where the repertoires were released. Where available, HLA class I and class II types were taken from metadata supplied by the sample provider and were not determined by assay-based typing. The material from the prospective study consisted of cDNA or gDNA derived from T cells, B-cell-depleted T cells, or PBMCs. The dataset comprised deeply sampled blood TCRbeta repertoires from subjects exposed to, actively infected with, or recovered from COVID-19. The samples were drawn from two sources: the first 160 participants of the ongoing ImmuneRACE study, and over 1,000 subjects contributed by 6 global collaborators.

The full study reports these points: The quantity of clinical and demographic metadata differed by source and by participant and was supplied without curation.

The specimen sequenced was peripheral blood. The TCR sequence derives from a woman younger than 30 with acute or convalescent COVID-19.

The nucleotide sequence is given as TGTGCCACCAGTGATGGGACAGGGTGGGCAGAGGGCACTGAAGCTTTCTTT. It codes for CATSDGTGWAEGTEAFF. Recombination connected TRBV24-1 to TRBJ1-1; TRBD1 matches 9 bases in the middle. From a lookup of the germline V gene, CDR1 and CDR2 are KGHDR and SFDVKD. The CDR3 contains 17 residues, cysteine and phenylalanine counted. CDR3 DNA is the only sequence kept; it has 51 bases, read in frame from the first base. Trimming leaves V shorter by 3 bases and J shorter by 4 bases, with the junction holding 11 bases beyond the gene matches.